Each of the 31 T cell receptor beta chains below was sequenced from the same sample in a study of vaccination and CD4 T cells after COVID-19. No antigen has been assigned to these receptors. The treatment was: approximately nine-day PBMC culture with coronavirus spike peptide pools or control peptides (ViraFEST assay). An Oncomine TCR Beta short-read assay was used to sequence the DNA from cultured CD4+ T cells. TCRdb redid the calling of the PCR reads with MiXCR, one entry per CDR3 protein. The table has 27,000 or so distinct CDR3 sequences, about half seen once; the top ten hold 6% to 7.5%. Sequences were obtained from CD4+ T cells from blood, cultured in vitro. Receptors were obtained from a human donor who had recovered from COVID-19.

There are a few counts of this clonotype. The rearrangement links TRBV28 to TRBJ2-7; D is ambiguous. Germline values: CDR1 MDHEN, CDR2 SYDVKM. The CDR3 is 12 residues long. Trimming took 6 bases from V and 4 from J, leaving 10 bases between them. The CDR3 reads CASSTTGYEQYF. The CDR3 nucleotides read TGTGCCAGCAGCACGACCGGTTACGAGCAGTACTTC.

The chain has TRBV5-4 and TRBJ2-7; tentative D call: TRBD1 (6 bases). Germline V lookup: CDR1 SGHNT, CDR2 YYREEE (reference sequence). The CDR3 is made up of 14 amino acids. V dropped 0 bases and J dropped 2 bases, with 9 bases sitting between them. DNA for the CDR3: TGTGCCAGCAGCTTGGCCGGGACAACCTACGAGCAGTACTTC. It specifies CASSLAGTTYEQYF.

V and J are TRBV5-1 and TRBJ2-5; no clear D gene. Germline CDR1 is SGHRS and CDR2 is YFSETQ. Trimming removed 0 bases at V and 3 bases at J, with 9 bases between. This CDR3 contains 14 residues. The CDR3 loop reads CASSLGSGKETQYF. In DNA, the CDR3 is TGCGCCAGCAGCTTGGGATCTGGTAAAGAGACCCAGTACTTC.

J is TRBJ2-7 and V is TRBV5-3; D is possibly TRBD1 or TRBD2 (5 bases each). TRBV5-3 is an open reading frame, and its role is uncertain. This CDR3 comprises 13 residues. Deletions cut 8 bases from V and 2 bases from J, with 14 bases between. The CDR3 reads CASSRVGAYEQYF. CDR3 nucleotide sequence: TGTGCCAGCAGCCGCGTGGGGGCCTACGAGCAGTACTTC.

The J gene is TRBJ2-1, the V gene TRBV20-1; 7 bases are shared with TRBD1. Germline assignment: CDR1 DFQATT and CDR2 SNEGSKA (reference sequence). There are 12 residues in the CDR3. Written as DNA, the CDR3 is TGCAGGGCGGTGCAGGGGGACAATGAGCAGTTCTTC. Encoded protein: CRAVQGDNEQFF.

The rearrangement uses TRBV5-4 and TRBJ2-7; TRBD1 matches at 11 bases. Germline loops: CDR1 SGHNT, CDR2 YYREEE (reference sequence). The CDR3 sequence is 16 residues long. The trim removed 0 bases at V and 3 bases at J, leaving 5 bases unmatched. CDR3 DNA: TGTGCCAGCAGCTTGGTCTCCGGGACAGGGGGCTACGAGCAGTACTTC. Residues: CASSLVSGTGGYEQYF. Full variable domain (remainder filled in from reference TRBV5-4 and TRBJ2-7): ETGVTQSPTHLIKTRGQQVTLRCSSQSGHNTVSWYQQALGQGPQFIFQYYREEENGRGNFPPRFSGLQFPNYSSELNVNALELDDSALYLCASSLVSGTGGYEQYFGPGTRLTVT.

The chain couples TRBV28 to TRBJ1-2, with TRBD1 identical over 7 bases. V lost 3 bases, J lost 4 bases, and 11 bases stayed unmatched. The CDR3 sequence is 16 residues long. CDR1 is MDHEN, CDR2 SYDVKM, per germline. This chain's CDR3 is CASSFSGTDHRYGYTF. DNA for the CDR3: TGTGCCAGCAGTTTCTCCGGGACAGATCACCGCTATGGCTACACCTTC.

This chain joins TRBV5-4 and TRBJ2-5; a possible D gene is TRBD1 (6 bases). V was trimmed by 4 bases and J by 1 base, leaving 17 bases between them. CDR3 length equals 16 residues. The V gene's germline CDR1 is SGHNT and CDR2 YYREEE (reference sequence). The CDR3 nucleotides are TGTGCCAGCAGCCCCGGGACACCGGGCCGCCAAGAGACCCAGTACTTC. It encodes CASSPGTPGRQETQYF.

This clonotype was detected once. Since no conserved phenylalanine or tryptophan closes the CDR3, a read error is the likely cause. The rearrangement uses TRBV6-1 and TRBJ2-7, with 7 bases lining up with TRBD1. The CDR3 is made up of 16 amino acids. Trimming cost V 6 bases and J 1 base; bases outside gene matches: 12. In germline, CDR1 is MNHNS, CDR2 SASEGT. In DNA, the CDR3 is TGTGCCAGCAGCCTCAAACCGGGGACAGATTCCTACGAGCAGTACCTC. It encodes CASSLKPGTDSYEQYL.

This chain joins TRBV20-1 and TRBJ2-7; no firm D call. V was pared by 2 bases and J by 0 bases, with 8 bases between. The CDR3 is 13 amino acids. Per the germline V gene, CDR1 is DFQATT and CDR2 is SNEGSKA (reference sequence). For the CDR3, the DNA is TGCAGTGCTAGATCGTACCTCTCCTACGAGCAGTACTTC. Amino acid sequence: CSARSYLSYEQYF.

The chain combines TRBV10-3 with TRBJ2-2; TRBD1 matches at 7 bases. Losses at the gene ends were 5 bases for V and 1 base for J; bases not matched to a gene: 1. The CDR3 has 14 amino acids. Germline-derived CDR1 and CDR2 are ENHRY and SYGVKD. For the CDR3, the DNA is TGTGCCATCAGTACAGGGGTGAACACCGGGGAGCTGTTTTTT. It encodes CAISTGVNTGELFF.

This clonotype showed up just once. The V and J genes are TRBV7-8 and TRBJ2-7; 10 nucleotides line up with TRBD1. The CDR3 sequence is 15 residues long. The germline V gene has CDR1 SGHVS and CDR2 FQNEAQ. V gave up 5 bases and J gave up 3 bases; unmatched junction bases: 7. For the CDR3, the DNA is TGTGCCAGCAGCCCATCGGGACAGGGGAACTACGAGCAGTACTTC. It is translated as CASSPSGQGNYEQYF.

Relative to its sample, this clonotype is medium-sized. The chain has TRBV7-2 and TRBJ1-1, with TRBD1 matching 9 bases. CDR1 is SGHTA, CDR2 FQGNSA, per germline. The CDR3 spans 16 residues. Unmatched junction bases numbered 3, after V lost 0 bases and J lost 1 base. CDR3 protein: CASSLAWGQGNTEAFF. CDR3 nucleotides: TGTGCCAGCAGCTTAGCGTGGGGACAGGGGAACACTGAAGCTTTCTTT.

This chain links TRBV19 with TRBJ2-2; 11 nucleotides match TRBD2. Trimming cost V 4 bases and J 6 bases; bases outside gene matches: 7. Germline-derived CDR1 and CDR2 are LNHDA and SQIVND (reference sequence). The CDR3 has 16 residues. Here the CDR3 DNA reads TGTGCCAGTAGTAGGCTAGCGGGGGGACCTGCCGGGGAGCTGTTTTTT. Translating it yields CASSRLAGGPAGELFF.

This chain uses TRBV5-1 with TRBJ1-1; no reliable D call. Trimming pared 4 bases from V and 3 bases from J, leaving 10 bases between. This CDR3 comprises 13 residues. The germline gives CDR1 SGHRS, CDR2 YFSETQ. CDR3 sequence: CASSLKLDTEAFF. The CDR3 DNA reads TGCGCCAGCAGCCTTAAGTTGGACACTGAAGCTTTCTTT.

The CDR3 region is CASSLVGQGQPQHF. The CDR3 DNA reads TGTGCCAGCAGCTTAGTGGGACAGGGCCAGCCCCAGCATTTT. This chain connects TRBV11-3 to TRBJ1-5; 9 positions match TRBD1. The trim removed 1 base at V and 7 bases at J, leaving 2 bases unmatched. This CDR3 region has 14 residues. From germline, CDR1 is SGHNT and CDR2 YENEEA.

This clonotype occurred once. J is TRBJ1-2 and V is TRBV5-1; D gene unclear. The V gene's germline CDR1 is SGHRS and CDR2 YFSETQ. Trimming stripped 2 bases from V and 3 bases from J, with 14 bases between. The CDR3 totals 15 residues. CDR3 sequence (DNA): TGCGCCAGCAGCTTAGGGTTCGGCGGGGACTATGGCTACACCTTC. Its protein product is CASSLGFGGDYGYTF.

Written as DNA, the CDR3 is TGCAGTGCTAGTTTGAGTGGTAGATGGGCAGGGACCCAGTACTTC. Protein: CSASLSGRWAGTQYF. The chain carries TRBV20-1 and TRBJ2-5; D is ambiguous. This CDR3 is built from 15 residues. Trimming removed 3 bases at V and 7 bases at J, with 21 bases between. Germline CDR1 is DFQATT and CDR2 is SNEGSKA (reference sequence).

This clonotype was picked up a small number of times. V is TRBV25-1 and J is TRBJ2-7, with D possibly TRBD2 on 7 matching bases. V lost 6 bases and J 2 bases, leaving 17 bases between the germline ends. This CDR3 region has 15 residues. Germline V lookup: CDR1 MGHDK, CDR2 SYGVNS. CDR3 loop: CASRDSGRGTYEQYF. Written as DNA, the CDR3 is TGTGCCAGCAGGGACAGTGGGCGGGGGACCTACGAGCAGTACTTC.

The chain employs TRBV11-2 and TRBJ2-1; D gene ambiguous. V was clipped by 2 bases and J by 3 bases, with 5 bases between them. The germline CDR1 and CDR2 sequences are SGHAT and FQNNGV. The CDR3 runs 13 residues. CDR3 protein: CASSLNLYNEQFF. The CDR3 region has the DNA TGTGCCAGCAGCTTAAACCTCTACAATGAGCAGTTCTTC.

This clonotype turned up a few times. The rearrangement joins TRBV20-1 to TRBJ2-3; 11 bases are a match to TRBD2. V trimming: 2 bases; J trimming: 0 bases; junction bases outside the gene matches: 7. The germline CDR1 and CDR2 sequences are DFQATT and SNEGSKA (reference sequence). CDR3 length: 17 amino acids. The CDR3 sequence is CSARLVSSGRSTDTQYF. The CDR3 DNA reads as TGCAGTGCTAGACTGGTGTCTAGCGGGAGGAGCACAGATACGCAGTATTTT.

The chain employs TRBV6-1 and TRBJ2-5; no firm D call. The germline V and J ends were trimmed by 7 bases and 5 bases, with 11 bases remaining between them. CDR3 length equals 12 residues. From germline, CDR1 is MNHNS and CDR2 SASEGT. CDR3 DNA: TGTGCCAGCACGGGTAGGTCGGAGACCCAGTACTTC. Protein sequence: CASTGRSETQYF.

The chain joins TRBV20-1 to TRBJ1-2, with D unclear. The CDR3 consists of 9 residues. Between the trimmed V and J ends, which lost 7 bases and 5 bases, there was a span of 5 bases. CDR1 and CDR2 from the germline V gene are DFQATT and SNEGSKA (reference sequence). The CDR3: CSVGYGYTF. The CDR3 DNA is TGCAGTGTTGGGTATGGCTACACCTTC.

V and J are TRBV7-8 and TRBJ1-5; maybe TRBD1 (5 bases). Germline CDR1 reads SGHVS; CDR2 reads FQNEAQ. This CDR3 is built from 19 residues. V shed 4 bases and J shed 3 bases, with 25 bases lying between them. The CDR3 DNA follows: TGTGCCAGCAGCTCTCCTTTTGGGCAGGGAGTTGGTATCAATCAGCCCCAGCATTTT. Translated, it gives CASSSPFGQGVGINQPQHF.

The V gene is TRBV25-1, the J gene TRBJ2-6; 7 bases map to TRBD1. Germline assignment: CDR1 MGHDK and CDR2 SYGVNS. The ends lost 3 bases at V and 4 bases at J; junction bases unmatched: 3. The CDR3 contains 15 residues. CDR3 residues: CASSETGTGANVLTF. The DNA of the CDR3 is TGTGCCAGCAGTGAGACAGGGACCGGGGCCAACGTCCTGACTTTC.

The chain links TRBV2 to TRBJ1-1; D uncertain. The V gene lost 7 bases and the J gene lost 4 bases, with 16 bases spanning the gap. CDR1 and CDR2 from the germline V gene are SNHLY and FYNNEI. This CDR3 is 14 amino acids long. Here the CDR3 DNA reads TGTGCCAGCACCCCCTTCTCAGGAACCACTGAAGCTTTCTTT. Translated: CASTPFSGTTEAFF.

This clonotype was recorded only once. The V and J genes are TRBV6-1 and TRBJ1-3; D is perhaps TRBD1 (5 bases). V lost 5 bases, J lost 1 base, and 15 bases lay in between. Per the germline V gene, CDR1 is MNHNS and CDR2 is SASEGT. This CDR3 has 16 amino acids. DNA of the CDR3: TGTGCCAGCAGTACCCCTAGGGGTCCGTCTGGAAACACCATATATTTT. Translated: CASSTPRGPSGNTIYF.

This clonotype was detected a few times. This chain uses TRBV19 with TRBJ2-7; 10 bases map to TRBD2. Germline V gives CDR1 LNHDA, CDR2 SQIVND (reference sequence). This CDR3 comprises 17 residues. V was pared by 4 bases and J by 7 bases, with 16 bases of the junction left unmatched. CDR3 residues: CASSRASGRRGLSEQYF. CDR3 coding DNA: TGTGCCAGTAGTAGGGCTAGCGGGAGAAGAGGATTGAGTGAGCAGTACTTC.

In its sample, this clonotype is medium-sized. The CDR3 sequence: CASRGEYGYTF. CDR3 nucleotide sequence: TGTGCCAGCAGGGGAGAATATGGCTACACCTTC. The chain recombines TRBV6-1 with TRBJ1-2; the D is unclear. The germline CDR1 and CDR2 sequences are MNHNS and SASEGT. V lost 6 bases to trimming and J lost 5 bases, with 7 bases between them. CDR3 length: 11 residues.

This clonotype was counted a few times. The chain has TRBV7-2 and TRBJ1-2; TRBD1 might be the D (6 bases). Germline-derived CDR1 and CDR2 are SGHTA and FQGNSA. The V gene lost 2 bases and the J gene lost 2 bases, with 9 bases spanning the gap. CDR3 size: 14 residues. The CDR3, as DNA: TGTGCCAGCAGCTTAACAACAGGGAACTATGGCTACACCTTC. Protein sequence: CASSLTTGNYGYTF.

This chain links TRBV6-5 with TRBJ1-6, with TRBD1 identical over 7 bases. After removal of 0 bases from V and 7 bases from J, the junction contained 6 bases not matched to a gene. CDR1 and CDR2 from the germline V gene are MNHEY and SVGAGI. The CDR3 sequence is 16 residues long. CDR3 amino acids: CASSYSIQGGNSPLHF. The CDR3 DNA is TGTGCCAGCAGTTACTCGATTCAGGGGGGAAATTCACCCCTCCACTTT.